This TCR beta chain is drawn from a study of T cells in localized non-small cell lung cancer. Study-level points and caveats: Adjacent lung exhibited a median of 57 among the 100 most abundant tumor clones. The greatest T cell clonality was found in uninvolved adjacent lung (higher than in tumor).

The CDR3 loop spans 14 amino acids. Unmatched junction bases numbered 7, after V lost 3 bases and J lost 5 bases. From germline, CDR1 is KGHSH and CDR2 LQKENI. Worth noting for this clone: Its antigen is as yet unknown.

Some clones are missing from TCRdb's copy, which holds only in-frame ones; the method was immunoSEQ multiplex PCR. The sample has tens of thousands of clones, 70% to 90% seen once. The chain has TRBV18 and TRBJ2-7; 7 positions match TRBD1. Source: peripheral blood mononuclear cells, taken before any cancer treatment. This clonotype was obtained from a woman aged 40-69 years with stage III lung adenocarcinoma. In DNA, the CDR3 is TGTGCCAGCTCACCCCGGGAAGGGGGCAACGAGCAGTACTTC. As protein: CASSPREGGNEQYF.